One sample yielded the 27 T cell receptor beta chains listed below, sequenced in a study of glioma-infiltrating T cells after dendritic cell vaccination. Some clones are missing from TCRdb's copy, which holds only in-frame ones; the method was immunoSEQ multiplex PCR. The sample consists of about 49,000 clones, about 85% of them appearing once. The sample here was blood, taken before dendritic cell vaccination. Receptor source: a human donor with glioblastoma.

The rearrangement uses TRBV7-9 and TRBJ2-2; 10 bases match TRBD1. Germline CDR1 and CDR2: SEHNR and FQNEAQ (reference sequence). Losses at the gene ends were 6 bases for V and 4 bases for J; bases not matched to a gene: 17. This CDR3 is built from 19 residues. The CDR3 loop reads CASSRLTGTGELGTGELFF. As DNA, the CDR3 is TGTGCCAGCAGTCGCCTGACCGGGACAGGGGAGTTGGGCACCGGGGAGCTGTTTTTT.

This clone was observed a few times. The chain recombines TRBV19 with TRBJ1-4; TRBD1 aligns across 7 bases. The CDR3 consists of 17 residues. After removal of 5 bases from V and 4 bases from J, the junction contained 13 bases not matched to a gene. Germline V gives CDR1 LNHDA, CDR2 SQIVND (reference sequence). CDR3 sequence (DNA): TGTGCCAGTAGTCCCCGATTCGTACAGGGGATTAATGAAAAACTGTTTTTT. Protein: CASSPRFVQGINEKLFF.

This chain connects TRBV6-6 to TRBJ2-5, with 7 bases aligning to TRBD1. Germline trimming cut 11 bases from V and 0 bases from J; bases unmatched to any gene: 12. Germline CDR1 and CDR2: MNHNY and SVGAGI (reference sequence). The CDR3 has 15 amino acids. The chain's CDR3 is CACSRGQAHQETQYF. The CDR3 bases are TGTGCCTGTTCTAGAGGACAGGCCCACCAAGAGACCCAGTACTTC.

The CDR3 DNA reads as TGTGCCAGCAGCTTAGTCTCCAGCGGGGTAGTCTCCTACAATGAGCAGTTCTTC. Protein sequence: CASSLVSSGVVSYNEQFF. This chain joins TRBV7-9 and TRBJ2-1, with 7 positions matching TRBD2. This CDR3 has 18 residues. Germline assignment: CDR1 SEHNR and CDR2 FQNEAQ (reference sequence). The J segment lost 0 bases and the V segment lost 1 base, leaving 9 bases of the junction unmatched.

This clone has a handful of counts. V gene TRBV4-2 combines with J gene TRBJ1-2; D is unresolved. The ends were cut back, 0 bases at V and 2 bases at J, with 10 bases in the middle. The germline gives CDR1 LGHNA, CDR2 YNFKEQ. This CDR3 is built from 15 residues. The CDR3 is CASSQDSGTNYGYTF. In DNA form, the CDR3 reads TGTGCCAGCAGCCAAGATTCAGGAACCAACTATGGCTACACCTTC.

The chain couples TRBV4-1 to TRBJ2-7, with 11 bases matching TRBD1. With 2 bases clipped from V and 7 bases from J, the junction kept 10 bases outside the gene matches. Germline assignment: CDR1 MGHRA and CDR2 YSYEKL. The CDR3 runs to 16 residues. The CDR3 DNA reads TGCGCCAGCAGCCAAACCGGACAGGGGGCGAGGCGGGAGCAGTACTTC. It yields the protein CASSQTGQGARREQYF.

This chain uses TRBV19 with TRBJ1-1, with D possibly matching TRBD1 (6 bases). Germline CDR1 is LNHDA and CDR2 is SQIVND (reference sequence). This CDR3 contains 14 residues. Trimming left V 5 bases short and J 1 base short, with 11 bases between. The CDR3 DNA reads TGTGCCAGTAGTCCCCAGACAGGGAACACTGAAGCTTTCTTT. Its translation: CASSPQTGNTEAFF.

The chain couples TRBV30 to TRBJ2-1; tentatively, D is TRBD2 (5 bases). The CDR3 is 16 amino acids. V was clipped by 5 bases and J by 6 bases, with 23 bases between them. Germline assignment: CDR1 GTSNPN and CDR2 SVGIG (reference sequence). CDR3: CAWDNGRGSGSNEQFF. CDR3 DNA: TGTGCCTGGGACAACGGGCGAGGGTCGGGGAGCAATGAGCAGTTCTTC.

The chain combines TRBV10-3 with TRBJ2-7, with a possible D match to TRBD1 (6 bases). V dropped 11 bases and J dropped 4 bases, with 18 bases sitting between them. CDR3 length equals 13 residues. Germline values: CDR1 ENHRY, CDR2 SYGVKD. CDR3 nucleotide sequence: TGTGCCGGGTCAGGGGCAGGATCTTACGAGCAGTACTTC. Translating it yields CAGSGAGSYEQYF.

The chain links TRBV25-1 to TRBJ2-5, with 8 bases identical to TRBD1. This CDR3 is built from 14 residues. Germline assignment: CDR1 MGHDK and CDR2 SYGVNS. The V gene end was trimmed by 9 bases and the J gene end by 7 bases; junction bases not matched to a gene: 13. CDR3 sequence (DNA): TGTGCCAGTCGCCAGGCAGGGGGCGAAGGGACCCAGTACTTC. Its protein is CASRQAGGEGTQYF. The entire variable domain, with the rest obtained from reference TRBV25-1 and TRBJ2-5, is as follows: EADIYQTPRYLVIGTGKKITLECSQTMGHDKMYWYQQDPGMELHLIHYSYGVNSTEKGDLSSESTVSRIRTEHFPLTLESARPSHTSQYLCASRQAGGEGTQYFGPGTRLLVL.

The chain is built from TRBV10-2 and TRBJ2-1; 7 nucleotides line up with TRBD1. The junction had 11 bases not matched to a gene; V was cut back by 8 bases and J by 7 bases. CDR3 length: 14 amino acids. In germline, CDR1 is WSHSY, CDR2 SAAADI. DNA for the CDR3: TGCGCCAGCTCTTTTTTGACAGGGATGAATGAGCAGTTCTTC. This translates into CASSFLTGMNEQFF.

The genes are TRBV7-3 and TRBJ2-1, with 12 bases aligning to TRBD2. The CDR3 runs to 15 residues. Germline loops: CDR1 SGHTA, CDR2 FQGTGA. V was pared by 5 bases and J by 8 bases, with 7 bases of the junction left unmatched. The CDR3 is CASSRTSGTYHEQFF. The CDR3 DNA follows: TGTGCCAGCAGCAGGACTAGCGGGACCTATCATGAGCAGTTCTTC.

DNA for the CDR3: TGTGCCAGCAGTGGAAACGGAGCTAACTATGGCTACACCTTC. Translating it yields CASSGNGANYGYTF. V is TRBV25-1 and J is TRBJ1-2; D uncertain. V shed 4 bases and J shed 0 bases, with 9 bases lying between them. The CDR3 contains 14 residues. CDR1 and CDR2 from the germline V gene are MGHDK and SYGVNS.

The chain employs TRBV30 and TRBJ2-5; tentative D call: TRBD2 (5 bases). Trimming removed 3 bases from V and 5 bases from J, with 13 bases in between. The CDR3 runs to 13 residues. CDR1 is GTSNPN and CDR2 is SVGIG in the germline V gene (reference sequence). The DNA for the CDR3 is TGTGCCTGGAGGCTAGGAGGTGGGGAGACCCAGTACTTC. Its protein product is CAWRLGGGETQYF.

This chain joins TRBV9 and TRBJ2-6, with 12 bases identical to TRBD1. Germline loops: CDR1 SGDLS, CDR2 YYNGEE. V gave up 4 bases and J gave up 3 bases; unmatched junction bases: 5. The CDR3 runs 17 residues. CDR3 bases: TGTGCCAGCAGCTGGGGACAGGGGGCGAGTGGGGCCAACGTCCTGACTTTC. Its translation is CASSWGQGASGANVLTF.

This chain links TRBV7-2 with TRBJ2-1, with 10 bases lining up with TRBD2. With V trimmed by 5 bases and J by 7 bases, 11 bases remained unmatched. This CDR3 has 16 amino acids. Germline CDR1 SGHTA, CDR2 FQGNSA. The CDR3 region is CASSISGTSVGNEQFF. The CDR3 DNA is TGTGCCAGCAGCATATCCGGGACTAGCGTGGGGAATGAGCAGTTCTTC.

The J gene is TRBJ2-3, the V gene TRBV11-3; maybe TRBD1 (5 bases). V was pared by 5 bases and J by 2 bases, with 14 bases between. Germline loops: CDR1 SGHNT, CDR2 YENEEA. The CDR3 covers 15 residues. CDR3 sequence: CASSLMTANTDTQYF. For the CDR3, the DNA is TGTGCCAGCAGCCTAATGACAGCAAACACAGATACGCAGTATTTT.

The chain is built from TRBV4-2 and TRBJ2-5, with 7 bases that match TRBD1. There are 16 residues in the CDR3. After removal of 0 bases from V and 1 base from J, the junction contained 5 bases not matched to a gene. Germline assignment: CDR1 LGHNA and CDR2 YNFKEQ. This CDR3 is CASSQEGQKSQETQYF. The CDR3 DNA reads TGTGCCAGCAGCCAAGAGGGACAGAAGAGCCAAGAGACCCAGTACTTC.

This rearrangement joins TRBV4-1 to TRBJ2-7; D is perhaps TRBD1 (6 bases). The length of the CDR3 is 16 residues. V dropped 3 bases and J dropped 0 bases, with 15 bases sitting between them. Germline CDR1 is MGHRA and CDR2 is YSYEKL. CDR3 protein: CASSQRGQTGSYEQYF. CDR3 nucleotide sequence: TGCGCCAGCAGCCAGAGAGGACAGACCGGCTCCTACGAGCAGTACTTC.

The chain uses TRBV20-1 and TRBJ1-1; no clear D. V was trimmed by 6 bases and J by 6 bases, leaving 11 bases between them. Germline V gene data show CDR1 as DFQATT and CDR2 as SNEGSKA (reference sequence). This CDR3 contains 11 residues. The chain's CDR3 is CSAPRESEAFF. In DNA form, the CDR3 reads TGCAGTGCCCCCCGGGAATCTGAAGCTTTCTTT.

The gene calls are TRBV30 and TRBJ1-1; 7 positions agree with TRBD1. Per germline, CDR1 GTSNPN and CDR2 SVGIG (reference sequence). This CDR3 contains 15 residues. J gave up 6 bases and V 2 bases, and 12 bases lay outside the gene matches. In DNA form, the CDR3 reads TGTGCCTGGAGTCTCTCCGACAGGGATGTCCCTGAAGCTTTCTTT. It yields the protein CAWSLSDRDVPEAFF.

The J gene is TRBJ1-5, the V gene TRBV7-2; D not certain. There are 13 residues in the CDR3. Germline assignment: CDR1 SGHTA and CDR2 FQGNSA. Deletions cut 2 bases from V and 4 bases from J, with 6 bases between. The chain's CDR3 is CASSLYQNQPQHF. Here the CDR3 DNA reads TGTGCCAGCAGCTTATACCAGAATCAGCCCCAGCATTTT.

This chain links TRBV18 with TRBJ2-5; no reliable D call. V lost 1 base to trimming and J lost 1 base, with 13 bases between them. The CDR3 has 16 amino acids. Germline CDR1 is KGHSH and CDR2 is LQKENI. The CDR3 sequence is CASSPRALPSQETQYF. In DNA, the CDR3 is TGTGCCAGCTCACCACGGGCTCTACCGTCCCAAGAGACCCAGTACTTC.

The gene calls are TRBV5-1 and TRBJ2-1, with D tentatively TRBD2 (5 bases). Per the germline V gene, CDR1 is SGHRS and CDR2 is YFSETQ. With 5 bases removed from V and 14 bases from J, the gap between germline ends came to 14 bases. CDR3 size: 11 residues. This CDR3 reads CASSRASLKFF. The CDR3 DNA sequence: TGCGCCAGCAGTCGAGCTAGCCTCAAGTTCTTC.

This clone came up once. The CDR3 DNA follows: TGTGCCAGCAGTGCGGTGAATGAGCAGTTCTTC. It is translated as CASSAVNEQFF. V gene TRBV2 combines with J gene TRBJ2-1, with no clear D. Trimming cost V 4 bases and J 7 bases, with 5 bases left between them. The CDR3 loop spans 11 amino acids. Germline CDR1 reads SNHLY; CDR2 reads FYNNEI.

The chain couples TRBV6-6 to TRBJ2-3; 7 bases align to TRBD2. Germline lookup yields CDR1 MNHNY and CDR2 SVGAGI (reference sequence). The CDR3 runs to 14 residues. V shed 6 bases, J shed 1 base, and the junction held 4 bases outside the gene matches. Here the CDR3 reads CASSDGGGTDTQYF. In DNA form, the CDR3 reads TGTGCCAGCAGCGATGGGGGGGGCACAGATACGCAGTATTTT.

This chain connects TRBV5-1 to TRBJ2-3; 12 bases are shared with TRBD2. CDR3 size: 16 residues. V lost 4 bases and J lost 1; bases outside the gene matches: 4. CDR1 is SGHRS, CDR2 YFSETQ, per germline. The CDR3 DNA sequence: TGCGCCAGCAGCCCCCGGACTAGCGGGGGCACAGATACGCAGTATTTT. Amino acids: CASSPRTSGGTDTQYF.